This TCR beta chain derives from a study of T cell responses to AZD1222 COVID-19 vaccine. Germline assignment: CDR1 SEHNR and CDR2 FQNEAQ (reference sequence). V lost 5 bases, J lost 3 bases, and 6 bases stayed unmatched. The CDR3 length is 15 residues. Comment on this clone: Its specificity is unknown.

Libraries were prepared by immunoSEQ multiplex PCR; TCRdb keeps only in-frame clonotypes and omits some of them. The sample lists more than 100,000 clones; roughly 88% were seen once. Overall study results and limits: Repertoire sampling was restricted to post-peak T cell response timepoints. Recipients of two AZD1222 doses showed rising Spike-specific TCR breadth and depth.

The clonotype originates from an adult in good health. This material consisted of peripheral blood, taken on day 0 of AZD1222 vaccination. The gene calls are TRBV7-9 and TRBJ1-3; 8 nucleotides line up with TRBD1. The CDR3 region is CASSLGQGFGNTIYF. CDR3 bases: TGTGCCAGCAGCCTAGGACAGGGCTTTGGAAACACCATATATTTT.